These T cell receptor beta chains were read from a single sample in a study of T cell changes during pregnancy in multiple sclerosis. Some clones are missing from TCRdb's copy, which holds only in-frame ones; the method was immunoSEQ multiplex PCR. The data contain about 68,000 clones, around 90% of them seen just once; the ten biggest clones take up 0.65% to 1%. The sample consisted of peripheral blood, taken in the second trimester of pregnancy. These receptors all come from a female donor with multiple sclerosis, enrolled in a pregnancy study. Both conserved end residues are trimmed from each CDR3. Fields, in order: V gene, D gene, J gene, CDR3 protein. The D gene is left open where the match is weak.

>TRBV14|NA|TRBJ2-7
ASSQDLVEGAYEQY
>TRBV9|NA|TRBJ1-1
ASSAAPLRGSTEAF
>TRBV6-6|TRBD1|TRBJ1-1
ASSGQTGANTEAF
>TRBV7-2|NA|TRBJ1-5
ASSWDTGQAQPQH
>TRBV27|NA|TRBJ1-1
ASSLTVLNTEAF
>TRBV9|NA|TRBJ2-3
ASSVVGGSADTQY
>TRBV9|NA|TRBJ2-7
ASSVGRVLGVDEQY
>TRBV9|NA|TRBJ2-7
ASSVDSTEIYEQY
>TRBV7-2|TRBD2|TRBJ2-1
ASSAPGLAGGYNEQF
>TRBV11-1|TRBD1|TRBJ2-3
ASSLIGQGSTDTQY
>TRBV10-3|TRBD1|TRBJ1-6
AIRGTGGAGNSPLH